The rows below give T cell receptor beta chains drawn from one sample of a study of T cell changes during pregnancy in multiple sclerosis. The data were produced by immunoSEQ multiplex PCR, yet TCRdb's version contains in-frame clones alone and is incomplete. This sample has 45,000 to 65,000 clones, with 80% to 95% found just once. This material consisted of CD4+ T cells from peripheral blood mononuclear cells, taken in the third trimester of pregnancy. The receptors come from a female donor with multiple sclerosis, enrolled in a pregnancy study. The CDR3 runs from the conserved cysteine through the conserved F or W. Where a row states a size, it is once, few, many or the class of an expanded clone; other rows omit it.

>NA|19|TRBV7-8|TRBJ2-1
CASRPGLAGGFKLYNEQFF
>NA|15|TRBV19|TRBJ1-1
CASSLTTSSRAEAFF
>NA|15|TRBV19|TRBJ1-1
CASSIFAGENTEAFF
>NA|15|TRBV2|TRBJ1-5
CASSDGQGQRQPQHF
>NA|13|TRBV7-2|TRBJ2-7
CASSPVSVTEQYF
>NA|14|TRBV5-4|TRBJ1-4
CASSIRTGDEKLFF
>once|21|TRBV27|TRBJ2-1
CASSLRGTSGGNHLSYNEQFF
>NA|17|TRBV29-1|TRBJ2-4
CSVEDQDPPGAKNIQYF
>NA|15|TRBV15|TRBJ2-7
CATSREDTRSYEQYF
>NA|16|TRBV29-1|TRBJ1-2
CSVEDLWAGYNYGYTF
>NA|18|TRBV7-9|TRBJ2-1
CATSRDGGERRTYNEQFF
>NA|13|TRBV11-2|TRBJ2-1
CASSSSGYDEQFF
>NA|14|TRBV5-6|TRBJ2-7
CASSPGGDLYEQYF
>NA|15|TRBV5-6|TRBJ2-6
CASSLDRAGANVLTF
>NA|14|TRBV12-5|TRBJ1-2
CASGFSGLSYGYTF
>NA|13|TRBV29-1|TRBJ1-5
CSVGGGQGQPQHF
>NA|16|TRBV6-6|TRBJ1-3
CASSLPPLYGGNTIYF
>once|16|TRBV5-6|TRBJ2-3
CASSFYLSGGVDTQYF
>NA|15|TRBV5-1|TRBJ2-7
CASSPFSGGAWEQYF
>NA|14|TRBV4-1|TRBJ2-5
CASSQEGGAGTQYF
>NA|14|TRBV29-1|TRBJ1-4
CSVEELDRGQKLFF
>NA|16|TRBV19|TRBJ1-5
CASSARTGGTGQPQHF
>NA|15|TRBV7-2|TRBJ1-5
CASSLRRGNNQPQHF
>NA|15|TRBV11-2|TRBJ2-5
CASSFPWQDQETQYF
>NA|16|TRBV7-8|TRBJ2-1
CASSTRERQAYNEQFF
>NA|12|TRBV11-1|TRBJ2-1
CASSLGGREQFF
>NA|14|TRBV19|TRBJ2-7
CASNARGSSYEQYF
>once|16|TRBV6-6|TRBJ1-1
CASSYPGEFSNTEAFF
>NA|16|TRBV10-2|TRBJ1-4
CASSEGQGGLREKLFF
>NA|14|TRBV2|TRBJ2-5
CASSETRGGETQYF
>NA|18|TRBV7-9|TRBJ1-6
CASSHPRQGELLRTPLHF
>NA|14|TRBV7-2|TRBJ2-1
CASSTDGVRDEQFF
>NA|16|TRBV7-8|TRBJ1-2
CASSPPGRGRSYGYTF
>NA|15|TRBV7-9|TRBJ2-5
CASSHRTGVEETQYF
>NA|15|TRBV7-9|TRBJ1-1
CASSTRQGVNTEAFF
>NA|16|TRBV7-9|TRBJ1-1
CASSTQGRGSRTEAFF
>few|14|TRBV10-3|TRBJ2-1
CAIRGSGGENEQFF
>NA|15|TRBV2|TRBJ1-5
CASSGTLYSNQPQHF
>once|19|TRBV9|TRBJ2-3
CASSSRTSGGGFNTDTQYF
>NA|16|TRBV7-8|TRBJ1-3
CASSLAQGTPGNTIYF
>NA|12|TRBV6-6|TRBJ1-1
CASSYPQGDAFF
>once|13|TRBV5-4|TRBJ2-7
CASSSPTIYEQYF